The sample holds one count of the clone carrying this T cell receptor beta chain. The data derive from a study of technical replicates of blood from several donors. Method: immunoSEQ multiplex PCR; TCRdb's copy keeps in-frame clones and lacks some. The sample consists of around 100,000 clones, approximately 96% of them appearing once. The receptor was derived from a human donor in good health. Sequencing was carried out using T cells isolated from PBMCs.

The CDR3 DNA is TGTGCCAGCAGCTCCCCTGGACAGGGGGAAATTTACGAGCAGTACTTC. Its protein is CASSSPGQGEIYEQYF. The V call is TRBV7-9, the J call TRBJ2-7, with 10 bases that match TRBD1. The germline gives CDR1 SEHNR, CDR2 FQNEAQ (reference sequence). This CDR3 contains 16 residues. V lost 4 bases and J lost 4; bases outside the gene matches: 10.